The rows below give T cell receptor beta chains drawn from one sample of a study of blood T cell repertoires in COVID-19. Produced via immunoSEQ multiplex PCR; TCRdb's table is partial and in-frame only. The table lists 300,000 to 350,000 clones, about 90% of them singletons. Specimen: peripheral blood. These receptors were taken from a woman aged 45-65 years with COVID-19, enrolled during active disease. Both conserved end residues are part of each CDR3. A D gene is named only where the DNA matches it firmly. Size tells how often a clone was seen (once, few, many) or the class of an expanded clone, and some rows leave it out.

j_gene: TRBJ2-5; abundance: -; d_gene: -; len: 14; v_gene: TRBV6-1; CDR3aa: CASSEAQLQETQYF; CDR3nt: TGTGCCAGCAGTGAAGCGCAACTTCAAGAGACCCAGTACTTC
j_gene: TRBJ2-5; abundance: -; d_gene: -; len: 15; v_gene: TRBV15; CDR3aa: CATSRDSGGKETQYF; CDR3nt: TGTGCCACCAGCAGAGATAGTGGCGGAAAAGAGACCCAGTACTTC
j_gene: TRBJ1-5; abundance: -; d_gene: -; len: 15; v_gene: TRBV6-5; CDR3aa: CASRQGGASNQPQHF; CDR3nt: TGTGCCAGCAGACAAGGGGGGGCTAGCAATCAGCCCCAGCATTTT
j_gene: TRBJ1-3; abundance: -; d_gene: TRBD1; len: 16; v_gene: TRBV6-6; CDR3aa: CASSPRQGFSGNTIYF; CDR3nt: TGTGCCAGCAGCCCCCGACAGGGTTTTTCTGGAAACACCATATATTTT
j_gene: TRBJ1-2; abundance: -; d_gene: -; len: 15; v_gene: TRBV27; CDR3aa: CASSQTALSNYGYTF; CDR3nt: TGTGCCAGCAGTCAGACAGCCCTTTCTAACTATGGCTACACCTTC
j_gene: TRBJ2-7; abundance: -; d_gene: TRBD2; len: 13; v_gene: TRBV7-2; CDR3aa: CASSFERGYEQYF; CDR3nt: TGTGCCAGCAGCTTTGAGCGGGGCTACGAGCAGTACTTC
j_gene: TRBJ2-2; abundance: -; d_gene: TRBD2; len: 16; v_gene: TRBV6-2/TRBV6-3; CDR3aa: CASSSGLAVNTGELFF; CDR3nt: TGTGCCAGCAGTTCCGGACTAGCGGTAAACACCGGGGAGCTGTTTTTT
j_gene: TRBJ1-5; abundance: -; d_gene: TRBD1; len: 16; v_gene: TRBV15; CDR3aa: CATSRAGTGRGQPQHF; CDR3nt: TGTGCCACCAGCAGAGCAGGGACAGGGAGAGGTCAGCCCCAGCATTTT
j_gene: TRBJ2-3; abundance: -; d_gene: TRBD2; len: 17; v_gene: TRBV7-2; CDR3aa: CASRGIAGAGRTDTQYF; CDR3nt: TGTGCCAGCAGGGGGATCGCGGGAGCGGGTCGCACAGATACGCAGTATTTT
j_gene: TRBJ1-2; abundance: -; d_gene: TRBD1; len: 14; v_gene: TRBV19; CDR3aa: CASSRGRTGGGYTF; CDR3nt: TGTGCCAGTAGTCGAGGGCGGACAGGGGGCGGCTACACCTTC
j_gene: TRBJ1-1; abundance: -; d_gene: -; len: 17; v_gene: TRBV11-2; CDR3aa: CASSLSGFGLGNTEAFF; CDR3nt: TGTGCCAGCAGCTTATCAGGATTTGGTCTGGGGAACACTGAAGCTTTCTTT
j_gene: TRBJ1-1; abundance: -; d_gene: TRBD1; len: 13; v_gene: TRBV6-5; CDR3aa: CASSLHRGTEAFF; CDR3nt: TGTGCCAGCAGTTTACACAGGGGAACTGAAGCTTTCTTT
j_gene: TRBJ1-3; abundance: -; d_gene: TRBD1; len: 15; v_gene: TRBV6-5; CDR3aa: CASSSPWDSGNTIYF; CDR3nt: TGTGCCAGCAGTTCCCCGTGGGACAGTGGAAACACCATATATTTT
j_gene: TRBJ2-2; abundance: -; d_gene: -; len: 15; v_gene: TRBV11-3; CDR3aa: CASSPRGGNTGELFF; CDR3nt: TGTGCCAGCAGCCCCCGAGGGGGGAACACCGGGGAGCTGTTTTTT
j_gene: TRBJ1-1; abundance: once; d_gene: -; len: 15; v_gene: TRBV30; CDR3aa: CAWSVRNRQDTEAFF; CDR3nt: TGTGCCTGGAGTGTACGCAACAGACAAGACACTGAAGCTTTCTTT
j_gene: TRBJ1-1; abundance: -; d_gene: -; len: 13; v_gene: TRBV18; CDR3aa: CASSPLGGPEAFF; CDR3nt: TGTGCCAGCTCACCACTCGGGGGTCCTGAAGCTTTCTTT
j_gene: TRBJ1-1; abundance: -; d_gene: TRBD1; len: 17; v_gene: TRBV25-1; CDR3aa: CASSEGNRGLQRTEAFF; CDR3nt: TGTGCCAGCAGTGAAGGGAACAGGGGGCTACAGCGCACTGAAGCTTTCTTT
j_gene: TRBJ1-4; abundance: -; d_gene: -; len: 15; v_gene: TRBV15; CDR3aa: CATSRDSATNEKLFF; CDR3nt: TGTGCCACCAGCAGAGATAGCGCAACTAATGAAAAACTGTTTTTT
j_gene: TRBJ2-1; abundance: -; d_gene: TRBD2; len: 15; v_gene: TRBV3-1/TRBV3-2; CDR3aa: CASSGSGRKSNEQFF; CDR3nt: TGTGCCAGCAGCGGTAGCGGGAGAAAGTCAAATGAGCAGTTCTTC
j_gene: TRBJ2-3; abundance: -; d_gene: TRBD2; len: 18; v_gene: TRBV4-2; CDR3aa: CASSQLGGVTGSTDTQYF; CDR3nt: TGTGCCAGCAGCCAATTGGGGGGGGTGACCGGTAGCACAGATACGCAGTATTTT
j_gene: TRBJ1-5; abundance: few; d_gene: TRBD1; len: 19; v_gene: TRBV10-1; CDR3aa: CASSESGRGSPYSNQPQHF; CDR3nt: TGCGCCAGCAGTGAGTCGGGCAGGGGGTCGCCCTATAGCAATCAGCCCCAGCATTTT
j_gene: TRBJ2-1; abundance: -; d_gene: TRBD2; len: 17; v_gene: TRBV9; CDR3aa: CASSGRTSGRAGNEQFF; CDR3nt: TGTGCCAGCAGCGGTAGGACTAGCGGGAGGGCGGGCAATGAGCAGTTCTTC